A single sample is the source of the 3 T cell receptor beta chains below, sequenced in a study of identical twins' blood T cells. TCRdb re-called the 5' RACE reads with MiXCR, one entry per CDR3 protein. The sample has hundreds of thousands of distinct CDR3 sequences; about 28% are singletons. The sequencing sample was made of PBMCs. These receptors all come from a woman aged 18-49 years in good health.

This clonotype was counted many times. V gene TRBV7-6 combines with J gene TRBJ2-5; TRBD1 is a possible D gene (6 bases). CDR1 is SGHVS and CDR2 is FNYEAQ in the germline V gene. The ends were cut back, 1 base at V and 4 bases at J, with 16 bases in the middle. The CDR3 extends over 16 amino acids. CDR3 coding DNA: TGTGCCAGCAGCTTAGGGCATCCGTTAGGGGGAGAGACCCAGTACTTC. Its translation: CASSLGHPLGGETQYF.

Ten or more counts support this clonotype. The CDR3 DNA sequence: TGCAGCGTTGAAGAGGGGCCAGATACGCAGTATTTT. Protein product: CSVEEGPDTQYF. The chain couples TRBV29-1 to TRBJ2-3; D possibly corresponds to TRBD1 (5 bases). Germline values: CDR1 SQVTM, CDR2 ANQGSEA. The ends were cut back, 0 bases at V and 4 bases at J, with 5 bases in the middle. The CDR3 loop spans 12 amino acids.

This clonotype came up a few times. Because it lacks the conserved phenylalanine or tryptophan at the end, this CDR3 is likely a read error. J is TRBJ2-7 and V is TRBV7-9; tentative D call: TRBD1 (5 bases). The V gene lost 1 base and the J gene lost 5 bases, with 15 bases spanning the gap. The CDR3 runs to 15 residues. Germline-derived CDR1 and CDR2 are SEHNR and FQNEAQ (reference sequence). This CDR3 is CASSLDQGRKDEQYI. DNA of the CDR3: TGTGCCAGCAGCTTAGACCAGGGAAGGAAGGACGAGCAGTACATC.